The entry below describes one T cell receptor (beta chain). In its sample, this clonotype was seen a few times. Its antigen target is currently unknown. A read error may account for a junction end that differs from germline. Preparation of the library involved PCR. DNA from cultured CD4+ T cells underwent TCR sequencing with the Oncomine TCR Beta short-read assay at the Johns Hopkins FTIC core. The QIAamp micro DNA kit was used to extract genomic DNA from the cultured CD4+ T cells. Oncomine TCR Beta libraries made from cultured CD4+ T cells were pooled using unique dual indexes and sequenced on an Illumina iSeq 100. In the authors' own workflow: Non-productive sequences were removed, and CDR3s that did not start with C, did not end with F or W, or were shorter than 7 amino acids were discarded. The MANAFEST web application identified antigen-specific clonotypes by comparing peptide-stimulated wells against reference wells and other culture wells. For a clone to be called positive, the clone needed an FDR below 0.05, an odds ratio above 5, and a productive frequency above 0.1% in at least two of three replicate wells. A clonotype was classed as cross-reactive if the clonotype showed significant expansion both in SARS-CoV-2 spike wells and in at least one common cold coronavirus spike condition. Using R version 3.6.1, CDR3 homology was evaluated through Levenshtein distances (stringdist) along with unrooted phylogenetic trees (ape). In-frame beta chains were kept once TCRdb had trimmed the public reads at Q25 with fastp and called clones with MiXCR. Under each unique CDR3 protein, matching rows form one entry showing the most common genes and DNA. The V and J calls, along with clone size, are taken from TCRdb and not from the paper's own processing. Here the sample has 7,000 to 9,500 distinct CDR3 sequences; about 36% occur a single time. The ten biggest clones cover under 35% of the sample.

The source of the sample is a study of vaccination and CD4 T cells after COVID-19 (dated by TCRdb to between 2021 and 2024). About the study as a whole: Six males and four females were included in the convalescent cohort, with two Hispanic individuals, seven Caucasians, two Asians and one multiracial person represented. In roughly 11 COVID-19 convalescent patients and several infection-naive healthy vaccine recipients, the spike-specific CD4+ TCR repertoire before mRNA vaccination was compared with the repertoire after mRNA vaccination. The cultures were stimulated with overlapping spike peptide pools from SARS-CoV-2 and from the common cold coronaviruses HCoV-NL63, HCoV-OC43 and HCoV-229E. Post-vaccine blood samples were taken a median of about 70 days after the second vaccine dose, with a range of 14 to 241 days. Post-COVID blood samples were collected from convalescent patients a median of around 96 days after diagnosis, with a range of roughly 30 to 161 days. Control cultures used a CEFX viral epitope pool as positive control, an HIV-1 Nef peptide pool as negative control, or no peptide. Memory CD4+ T cell crossreactivity between SARS-CoV-2 and common cold coronavirus spike proteins was assessed at the TCR clonotype level in an earlier paper using these donors. Participants got two doses of the Pfizer-BioNTech BNT162b2 vaccine (n=8) or two doses of the Moderna mRNA-1273 vaccine (n=2). Study-level results and caveats: Of the vaccine-specific clones found in convalescent patients, nearly all (304 of 307) were mono-reactive for SARS-CoV-2 spike instead of being cross-reactive with common cold coronaviruses. In convalescent patients, a median roughly 88% of post-vaccine SARS-CoV-2-reactive clones were detected only after vaccination, suggesting vaccine-specific priming. Although the median number of SARS-CoV-2-reactive clonotypes went up from around 19 after infection to approximately 40 after vaccination, the increase was not significant. The number of convalescent patients in the study was relatively small, and the study did not examine early timepoints following natural infection.

This specimen's treatment or condition label, interpreted: approximately nine-day PBMC culture with coronavirus spike peptide pools or control peptides (ViraFEST assay). CD4+ T cells from unexposed donors were collected before the COVID-19 pandemic (2011-2018). To expand antigen-specific T cells with peptide pools and then pick out the expanded clonotypes through TCR sequencing, the study relied on the ViraFEST assay. Each well held around 2 million PBMCs cultured in IMDM containing around 5% human AB serum and approximately 9.6 IU/ml IL-2, with 9 to 10 ug/ml peptide pools added. On days 3 and 7, half of the culture medium was replaced with fresh IL-2-containing medium. Once the cells had been in culture for over nine days, the EasySep CD4+ T cell isolation kit was used to isolate CD4+ T cells by negative selection. As cell numbers permitted, CD4+ T cells from unexposed donors were tested for reactivity to SARS-CoV-2 S and N and to four common cold coronavirus spike pools. Ficoll-Paque Plus gradient centrifugation was used to isolate PBMCs from whole blood, and the isolated PBMCs were then either used fresh or cryopreserved at -140C. Each culture condition was generally run in triplicate wells. Leukapheresis product for the unexposed donors was bought commercially.

The germline V gene (reference sequence) gives CDR1 as SSHAT and CDR2 as FNYEAQ. Spanning cysteine to phenylalanine, the CDR3 consists of 14 amino acids. Of the read, only the CDR3 DNA is kept; its 42 bases are in frame from base 1. The clonotype originates from a human donor in good health. The chain was built from TRBV7-7 and TRBJ2-5; a tentative D call is TRBD2 (5 bases match). The sample consisted of CD4+ T cells from blood, cultured in vitro. The CDR3 protein sequence reads: CASSLDRSGETQYF. The DNA is TGTGCTAGCAGCTTAGATAGGTCGGGGGAGACCCAGTACTTC.